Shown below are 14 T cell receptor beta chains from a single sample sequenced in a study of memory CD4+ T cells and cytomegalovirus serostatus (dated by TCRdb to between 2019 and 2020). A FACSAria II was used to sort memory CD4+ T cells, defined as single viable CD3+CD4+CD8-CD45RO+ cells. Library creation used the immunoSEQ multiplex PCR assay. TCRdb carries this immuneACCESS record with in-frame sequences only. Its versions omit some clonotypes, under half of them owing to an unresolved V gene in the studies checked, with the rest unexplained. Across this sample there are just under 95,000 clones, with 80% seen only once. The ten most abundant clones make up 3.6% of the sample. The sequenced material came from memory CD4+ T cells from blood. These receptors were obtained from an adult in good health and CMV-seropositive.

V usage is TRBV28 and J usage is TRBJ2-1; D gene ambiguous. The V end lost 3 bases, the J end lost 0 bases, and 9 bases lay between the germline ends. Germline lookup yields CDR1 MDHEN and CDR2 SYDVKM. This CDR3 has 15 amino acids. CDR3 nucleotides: TGTGCCAGCAGTTTGCCAGGCCTCTCCTACAATGAGCAGTTCTTC. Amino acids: CASSLPGLSYNEQFF.

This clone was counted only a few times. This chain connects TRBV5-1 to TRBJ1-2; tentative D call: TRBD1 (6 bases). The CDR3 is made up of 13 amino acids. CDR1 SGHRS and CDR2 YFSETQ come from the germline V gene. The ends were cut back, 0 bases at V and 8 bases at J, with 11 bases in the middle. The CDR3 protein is CASSLGQAEGYTF. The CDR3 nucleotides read TGCGCCAGCAGCTTGGGACAGGCGGAAGGCTACACCTTC.

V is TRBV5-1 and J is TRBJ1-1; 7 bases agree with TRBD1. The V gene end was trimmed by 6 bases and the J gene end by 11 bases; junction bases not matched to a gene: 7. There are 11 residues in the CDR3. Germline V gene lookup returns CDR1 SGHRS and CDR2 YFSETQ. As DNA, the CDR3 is TGCGCCAGCAAACAGACAGGGAACGCTTTCTTT. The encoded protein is CASKQTGNAFF.

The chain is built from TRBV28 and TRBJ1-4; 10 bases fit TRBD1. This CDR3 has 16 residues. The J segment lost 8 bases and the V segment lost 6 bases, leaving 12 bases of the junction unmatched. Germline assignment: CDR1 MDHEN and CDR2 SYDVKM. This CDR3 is CASSPRPGQGKEKLFF. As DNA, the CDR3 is TGTGCCAGCAGCCCTCGTCCGGGACAGGGGAAAGAAAAACTGTTTTTT. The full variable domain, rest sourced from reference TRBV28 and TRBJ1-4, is DVKVTQSSRYLVKRTGEKVFLECVQDMDHENMFWYRQDPGLGLRLIYFSYDVKMKEKGDIPEGYSVSREKKERFSLILESASTNQTSMYLCASSPRPGQGKEKLFFGSGTQLSVL.

CDR3 DNA: TGTGCCAGCGAATCAGGCTACAATCAGCCCCAGCATTTT. This gives the protein CASESGYNQPQHF. The V and J genes are TRBV6-6 and TRBJ1-5, with D uncertain. Trimming removed 8 bases at V and 3 bases at J, with 11 bases between. The CDR3 loop spans 13 amino acids. Germline lookup yields CDR1 MNHNY and CDR2 SVGAGI (reference sequence).

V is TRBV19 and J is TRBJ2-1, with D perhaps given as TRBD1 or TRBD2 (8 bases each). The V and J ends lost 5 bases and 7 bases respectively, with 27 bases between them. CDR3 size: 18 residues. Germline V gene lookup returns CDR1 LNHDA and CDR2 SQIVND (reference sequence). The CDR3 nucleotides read TGTGCCAGTAGTCTCCGGACAGGGCTGGGACTAGGTAGGAATGAGCAGTTCTTC. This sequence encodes CASSLRTGLGLGRNEQFF.

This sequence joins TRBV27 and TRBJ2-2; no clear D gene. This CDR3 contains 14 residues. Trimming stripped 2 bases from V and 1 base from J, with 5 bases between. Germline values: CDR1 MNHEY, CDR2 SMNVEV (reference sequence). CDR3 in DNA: TGTGCCAGCAGTTTACTATTGAACACCGGGGAGCTGTTTTTT. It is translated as CASSLLLNTGELFF.

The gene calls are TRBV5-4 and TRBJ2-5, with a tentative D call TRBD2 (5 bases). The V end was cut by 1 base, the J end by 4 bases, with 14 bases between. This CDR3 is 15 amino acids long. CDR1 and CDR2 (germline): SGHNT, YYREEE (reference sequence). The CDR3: CASSLPVGGLETQYF. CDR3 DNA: TGTGCCAGCAGCTTGCCCGTGGGCGGGTTAGAGACCCAGTACTTC.

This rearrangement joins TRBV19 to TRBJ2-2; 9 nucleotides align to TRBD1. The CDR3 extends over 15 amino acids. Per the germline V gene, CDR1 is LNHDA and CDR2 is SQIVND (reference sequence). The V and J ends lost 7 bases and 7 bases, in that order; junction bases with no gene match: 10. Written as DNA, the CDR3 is TGTGCCAGTACCACGGGACAGGGCCTGGGCGGGGAGCTGTTTTTT. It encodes CASTTGQGLGGELFF. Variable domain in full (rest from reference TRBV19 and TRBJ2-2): DGGITQSPKYLFRKEGQNVTLSCEQNLNHDAMYWYRQDPGQGLRLIYYSQIVNDFQKGDIAEGYSVSREKKESFPLTVTSAQKNPTAFYLCASTTGQGLGGELFFGEGSRLTVL.

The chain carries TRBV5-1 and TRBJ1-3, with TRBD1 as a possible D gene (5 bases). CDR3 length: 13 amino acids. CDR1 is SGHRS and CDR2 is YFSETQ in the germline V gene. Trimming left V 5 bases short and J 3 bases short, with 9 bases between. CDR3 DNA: TGCGCCAGCAGGGGGCTAGGTGGAAACACCATATATTTT. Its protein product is CASRGLGGNTIYF.

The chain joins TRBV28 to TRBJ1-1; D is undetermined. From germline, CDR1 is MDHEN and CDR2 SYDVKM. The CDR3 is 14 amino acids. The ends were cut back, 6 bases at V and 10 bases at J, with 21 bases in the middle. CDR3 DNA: TGTGCCAGCAGCTCTCTACGCGGGGTGGAGGCAGCTTTCTTT. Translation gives CASSSLRGVEAAFF.

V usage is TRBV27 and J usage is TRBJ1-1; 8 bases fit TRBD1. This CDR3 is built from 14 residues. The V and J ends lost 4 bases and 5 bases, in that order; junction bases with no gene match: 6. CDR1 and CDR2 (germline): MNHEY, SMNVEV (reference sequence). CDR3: CASSSTGGRTEAFF. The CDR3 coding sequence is TGTGCCAGCAGTTCAACAGGGGGACGGACTGAAGCTTTCTTT.

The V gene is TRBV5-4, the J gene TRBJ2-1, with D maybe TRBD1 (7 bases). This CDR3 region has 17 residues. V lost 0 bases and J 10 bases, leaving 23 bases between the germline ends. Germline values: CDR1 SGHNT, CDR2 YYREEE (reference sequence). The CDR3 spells CASSLVTGAGYQEEQFF. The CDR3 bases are TGTGCCAGCAGCTTGGTCACAGGGGCGGGATATCAGGAAGAGCAGTTCTTC.

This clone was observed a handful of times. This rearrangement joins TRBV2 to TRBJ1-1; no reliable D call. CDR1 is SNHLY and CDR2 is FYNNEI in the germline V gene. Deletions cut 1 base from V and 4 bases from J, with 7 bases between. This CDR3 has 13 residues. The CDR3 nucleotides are TGTGCCAGCAGTGAAGTAGTGGGCACTGAAGCTTTCTTT. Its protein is CASSEVVGTEAFF.